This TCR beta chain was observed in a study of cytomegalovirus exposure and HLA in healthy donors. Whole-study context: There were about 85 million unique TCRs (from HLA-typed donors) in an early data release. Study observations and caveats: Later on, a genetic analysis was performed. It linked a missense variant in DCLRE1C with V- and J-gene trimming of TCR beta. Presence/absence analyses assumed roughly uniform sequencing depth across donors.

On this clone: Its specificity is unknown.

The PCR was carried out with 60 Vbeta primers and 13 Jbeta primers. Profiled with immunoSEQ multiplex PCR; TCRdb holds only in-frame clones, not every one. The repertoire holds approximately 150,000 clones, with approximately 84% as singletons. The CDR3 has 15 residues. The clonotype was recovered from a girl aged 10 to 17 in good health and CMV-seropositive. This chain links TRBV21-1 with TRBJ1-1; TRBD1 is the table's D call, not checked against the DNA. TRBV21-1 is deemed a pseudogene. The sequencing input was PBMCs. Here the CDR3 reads CASSNVGQENTEAFF. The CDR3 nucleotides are TGTGCCAGCAGCAATGTGGGACAAGAAAACACTGAAGCTTTCTTT.